This TCR beta chain was captured in a study of T cells in Graves' hyperthyroidism and ophthalmopathy. Study-wide results and limits: Ophthalmopathy and stable hyperthyroidism were told apart by a 13 V-J model. Expanded thyroid clonotypes (above 0.001) were mostly also found in blood.

Inclusive of both ends, the CDR3 amounts to 9 amino acids. The germline V gene has CDR1 MNHEY and CDR2 SVGEGT. TCR beta CDR3 region amplification was performed from RNA transcripts. HTBI primers were employed in a first-round RT-PCR of the TCR CDR3. MiXCR was run by TCRdb on the multiplex PCR reads, yielding one entry per CDR3 protein. The profile shows approximately 510,000 distinct CDR3 sequences, less than 25% of them singletons. This clonotype was counted between two and nine times. Its antigen remains unidentified. Lacking the conserved final phenylalanine or tryptophan, this CDR3 likely reflects a read error. Because the CDR3's place on the DNA is in doubt, the DNA is left out and the CDR3 is given as listed by TCRdb. Newly diagnosed patients aged 18 to 65 had hyperthyroidism of under 2 months' duration.

Sample: blood. The chain has TRBV6-2 or TRBV6-3 and TRBJ1-5; TRBD1 reflects the table's D call only, with no check against the DNA. The sequence derives from a man between 18 and 29 years old with Graves' hyperthyroidism. The chain's CDR3 is CASSYSKPR.